This entry is about one T cell receptor (beta chain). The sample comes from a study of blood T cell repertoires in COVID-19. Whole-study context: PBMCs, B-cell-depleted T cells, or T cells were the source of the cDNA or gDNA that made up the material.

Measured with immunoSEQ multiplex PCR; TCRdb has only the in-frame clones, and not every one. This table has 130,000 to 150,000 clones, over 80% appearing once. CDR1 is WSHSY and CDR2 is SAAADI in the germline V gene. This CDR3 region has 15 residues. Trimming took off 6 bases at V and 3 bases at J, with 12 bases between the two ends. The chain couples TRBV10-2 to TRBJ2-6; D perhaps matches TRBD2 (6 bases). This receptor was obtained from a woman between 40 and 55 years old with active or convalescent COVID-19. Sequencing was carried out using peripheral blood. Written as DNA, the CDR3 is TGCGCCAGCAGAGCCGGAGGGAGTGGGGCCAACGTCCTGACTTTC. Protein sequence: CASRAGGSGANVLTF.